This T cell receptor beta chain originates from a study of glioma-infiltrating T cells. Using RNA template, CDR3s of TCR alpha and beta were amplified with iRepertoire arm-PCR. Each CDR3 protein gets one entry after TCRdb re-called the multiplex PCR reads with MiXCR. The sample has roughly 130,000 distinct CDR3 sequences; under 30% are singletons. CDR1 and CDR2 from the germline V gene are SGHTA and FQGNSA. Trimming took 4 bases from V and 5 from J, leaving 14 bases between them. CDR3 length: 14 amino acids. This clonotype occurred a few times. The chain couples TRBV7-2 to TRBJ2-5; possibly TRBD2 for D (6 bases). This TCR was recovered from a human donor with low-grade glioma or glioblastoma, undergoing nonglioma brain surgery, or in good health (not recorded which). The sample taken for sequencing was glioma tissue, nonneoplastic brain tissue, or PBMCs (not recorded which). For the CDR3, the DNA is TGTGCCAGCAGCTCCGGGAGACTCTCGGAGACCCAGTACTTC. Protein product: CASSSGRLSETQYF.